Each of the 28 T cell receptor beta chains below was sequenced from the same sample in a study of blood T cell repertoires in COVID-19. The assay was immunoSEQ multiplex PCR, and TCRdb's table has in-frame clones only and misses some. The data show around 100,000 clones, with 91% seen just once and 0.85% to 1% held by the top ten. Source material: peripheral blood. Receptor source: a man aged 55 to 70 with acute or convalescent COVID-19.

The rearrangement joins TRBV30 to TRBJ1-2, with 8 bases fitting TRBD1. Germline V gives CDR1 GTSNPN, CDR2 SVGIG (reference sequence). This CDR3 contains 15 residues. V lost 0 bases and J lost 8; bases outside the gene matches: 11. CDR3 bases: TGTGCCTGGAGTGTACGGACAGGGTGGATTCAAGGCTACACCTTC. It specifies CAWSVRTGWIQGYTF.

The rearrangement joins TRBV6-1 to TRBJ1-5; TRBD1 might be the D (5 bases). Trimming shortened V by 3 bases and J by 4 bases, and 16 bases separated the two germline ends. The CDR3 length is 16 residues. Germline CDR1 is MNHNS and CDR2 is SASEGT. CDR3 region: CASSEGQGGTNQPQHF. DNA for the CDR3: TGTGCCAGCAGTGAGGGGCAGGGAGGAACGAATCAGCCCCAGCATTTT.

The chain employs TRBV11-2 and TRBJ2-2, with TRBD2 matching over 10 bases. J was trimmed by 7 bases and V by 5 bases; bases with no gene match: 13. The CDR3 loop spans 17 amino acids. Germline V gene data show CDR1 as SGHAT and CDR2 as FQNNGV. The CDR3 spells CASSPSGRAPRLGELFF. CDR3 DNA: TGTGCCAGCAGCCCCAGCGGGAGGGCTCCCCGCCTCGGGGAGCTGTTTTTT.

This clone was observed a few times. This chain links TRBV29-1 with TRBJ2-7; the D gene is possibly TRBD2 (6 bases). V lost 6 bases, J lost 2 bases, and 14 bases lay in between. This CDR3 has 13 amino acids. Germline lookup yields CDR1 SQVTM and CDR2 ANQGSEA. CDR3 in DNA: TGCAGCGTCTCCGGGACTTATACCTACGAGCAGTACTTC. It translates to CSVSGTYTYEQYF.

The chain uses TRBV19 and TRBJ1-2, with D unclear. CDR3 size: 14 residues. Trimming took off 2 bases at V and 0 bases at J, with 7 bases between the two ends. Germline CDR1 is LNHDA and CDR2 is SQIVND (reference sequence). The CDR3, as DNA: TGTGCCAGTAGTATACCGGGAGCTAACTATGGCTACACCTTC. Its protein product is CASSIPGANYGYTF.

This chain links TRBV9 with TRBJ1-3; 7 bases fit TRBD1. The V gene end was trimmed by 3 bases and the J gene end by 0 bases; junction bases not matched to a gene: 6. Germline CDR1 reads SGDLS; CDR2 reads YYNGEE. The CDR3 is 16 amino acids. CDR3 region: CASSEGDSFSGNTIYF. CDR3 in DNA: TGTGCCAGCAGCGAGGGGGACAGTTTCTCTGGAAACACCATATATTTT.

The chain carries TRBV7-2 and TRBJ2-5; 9 nucleotides match TRBD1. Germline V gene data show CDR1 as SGHTA and CDR2 as FQGNSA. J gave up 9 bases and V 5 bases, and 7 bases lay outside the gene matches. This CDR3 has 13 residues. CDR3 nucleotides: TGTGCCAGCAGCCGGGGACAGGGTAGGGCCCAGTACTTC. Protein: CASSRGQGRAQYF.

The chain is built from TRBV7-2 and TRBJ2-3, with D possibly being TRBD2 (6 bases). From germline, CDR1 is SGHTA and CDR2 FQGNSA. Trimming removed 0 bases from V and 2 bases from J, with 15 bases in between. The CDR3 has 17 residues. CDR3 sequence reads: CASSLARVRGNTDTQYF. The CDR3 coding sequence is TGTGCCAGCAGCTTAGCGCGCGTCCGGGGGAACACAGATACGCAGTATTTT.

The gene calls are TRBV2 and TRBJ2-3; no clear D. This CDR3 is built from 14 residues. The V end was cut by 5 bases, the J end by 0 bases, with 9 bases between. Germline assignment: CDR1 SNHLY and CDR2 FYNNEI. The CDR3 DNA follows: TGTGCCAGCAGTTATACCGGGAGCACAGATACGCAGTATTTT. Translating it yields CASSYTGSTDTQYF.

The chain employs TRBV21-1 and TRBJ2-7; the table calls TRBD2, which could not be checked here. TRBV21-1 is given as a pseudogene. The CDR3 is 15 residues long. CDR3 DNA: TGTGCCAGCAGCAAAGCGATTAGCGGGAGTGGCGAGCAGTACGTC. Its translation is CASSKAISGSGEQYV.

This sequence joins TRBV20-1 and TRBJ2-3; D not resolved. Germline CDR1 and CDR2: DFQATT and SNEGSKA (reference sequence). The CDR3 has 11 residues. The V gene lost 5 bases and the J gene lost 6 bases, with 9 bases spanning the gap. CDR3: CSALPQDTQYF. Written as DNA, the CDR3 is TGCAGTGCTTTGCCGCAGGATACGCAGTATTTT.

As to this clone: One junction end disagrees with the germline gene, perhaps due to a read error. The rearrangement uses TRBV24-1 and TRBJ2-3; D might be TRBD2 (6 bases). The CDR3 has 17 amino acids. The V gene's germline CDR1 is KGHDR and CDR2 SFDVKD. The CDR3 sequence: CATSDFWAGRGSETQYF. CDR3 coding DNA: TGTGCCACCAGTGATTTTTGGGCGGGAAGAGGGTCAGAGACGCAGTATTTT.

The gene calls are TRBV2 and TRBJ2-1; 9 nucleotides line up with TRBD2. The V and J ends lost 8 bases and 1 base, in that order; junction bases with no gene match: 6. Per germline, CDR1 SNHLY and CDR2 FYNNEI. The CDR3 contains 15 residues. The CDR3, as DNA: TGTGCCAGCGATATAGCGGGAGATTCCTACAATGAGCAGTTCTTC. Protein sequence: CASDIAGDSYNEQFF.

This rearrangement joins TRBV5-1 to TRBJ2-2, with 14 bases aligning to TRBD2. Germline CDR1 SGHRS, CDR2 YFSETQ. Losses at the gene ends were 2 bases for V and 2 bases for J; bases not matched to a gene: 5. The CDR3 spans 18 residues. The CDR3, as DNA: TGCGCCAGCAGCTTAACCGGGACTAGCGGGGGAAACACCGGGGAGCTGTTTTTT. Residues: CASSLTGTSGGNTGELFF. The complete variable domain, with remaining parts taken from reference TRBV5-1 and TRBJ2-2, reads KAGVTQTPRYLIKTRGQQVTLSCSPISGHRSVSWYQQTPGQGLQFLFEYFSETQRNKGNFPGRFSGRQFSNSRSEMNVSTLELGDSALYLCASSLTGTSGGNTGELFFGEGSRLTVL.

V gene TRBV19 combines with J gene TRBJ2-1; TRBD1 matches 8 bases. V shed 6 bases, J shed 9 bases, and the junction held 10 bases outside the gene matches. The CDR3 is 14 residues long. Germline V lookup: CDR1 LNHDA, CDR2 SQIVND (reference sequence). CDR3 DNA: TGTGCCAGTAGCAAGACAGGGGATCAGGGTGAGCAGTTCTTC. Its protein is CASSKTGDQGEQFF. Full variable domain (remainder filled in from reference TRBV19 and TRBJ2-1): DGGITQSPKYLFRKEGQNVTLSCEQNLNHDAMYWYRQDPGQGLRLIYYSQIVNDFQKGDIAEGYSVSREKKESFPLTVTSAQKNPTAFYLCASSKTGDQGEQFFGPGTRLTVL.

This sequence joins TRBV6-5 and TRBJ1-6; 8 positions agree with TRBD1. Germline CDR1 and CDR2: MNHEY and SVGAGI. The length of the CDR3 is 15 residues. V shed 5 bases, J shed 6 bases, and the junction held 6 bases outside the gene matches. The CDR3 region is CASSRRQGRNSPLHF. CDR3 nucleotide sequence: TGTGCCAGCAGTCGCAGACAGGGGCGTAATTCACCCCTCCACTTT.

This chain joins TRBV20-1 and TRBJ2-5; 10 bases agree with TRBD2. CDR1 DFQATT and CDR2 SNEGSKA come from the germline V gene (reference sequence). This CDR3 has 15 residues. J was trimmed by 5 bases and V by 3 bases; bases with no gene match: 9. The CDR3 spells CSASTSGIRGETQYF. For the CDR3, the DNA is TGCAGTGCTAGTACTAGCGGGATCCGAGGCGAGACCCAGTACTTC.

The J gene is TRBJ2-2, the V gene TRBV4-2; the match to TRBD2 covers 10 bases. CDR1 and CDR2 from the germline V gene are LGHNA and YNFKEQ. The CDR3 sequence is 18 residues long. The V gene end was trimmed by 1 base and the J gene end by 2 bases; junction bases not matched to a gene: 7. This chain's CDR3 is CASSQGSLAGANTGELFF. In DNA, the CDR3 is TGTGCCAGCAGCCAAGGTTCTCTAGCGGGAGCCAACACCGGGGAGCTGTTTTTT.

This clone was picked up one time. V and J are TRBV28 and TRBJ1-2; 9 bases match TRBD1. The CDR3 is 13 amino acids. The germline V gene has CDR1 MDHEN and CDR2 SYDVKM. Losses at the gene ends were 5 bases for V and 6 bases for J; bases not matched to a gene: 4. The CDR3 nucleotides read TGTGCCAGCAGTGGTACAGGGGGCAATGGCTACACCTTC. Amino acid sequence: CASSGTGGNGYTF.

This chain uses TRBV7-6 with TRBJ1-6; D is ambiguous. Trimming took off 1 base at V and 4 bases at J, with 5 bases between the two ends. Germline CDR1 is SGHVS and CDR2 is FNYEAQ. This CDR3 has 14 amino acids. The CDR3, as DNA: TGTGCCAGCAGCTTAGAACAGTATAATTCACCCCTCCACTTT. Translated: CASSLEQYNSPLHF.

The chain links TRBV3-1 (or the pseudogene TRBV3-2) to TRBJ2-5; 13 bases are shared with TRBD2. The CDR3 loop spans 17 amino acids. From germline, CDR1 is LGHDT and CDR2 YNNKEL (reference sequence). The trim removed 1 base at V and 2 bases at J, leaving 4 bases unmatched. Here the CDR3 DNA reads TGTGCCAGCAGCCAAGCACTAGCGGGAGGGTTACAAGAGACCCAGTACTTC. Translation: CASSQALAGGLQETQYF.

The rearrangement joins TRBV5-5 to TRBJ2-2, with TRBD2 matching over 10 bases. V was clipped by 4 bases and J by 6 bases; unmatched bases: 12. The CDR3 loop spans 17 amino acids. CDR1 and CDR2 from the germline V gene are SGHKS and YYEKEE (reference sequence). Here the CDR3 reads CASSLYKTSGYSGELFF. CDR3 sequence (DNA): TGTGCCAGCAGCCTATACAAGACTAGCGGGTACTCCGGGGAGCTGTTTTTT.

This clone was counted a single time. The chain combines TRBV10-1 with TRBJ2-3, with 8 bases fitting TRBD2. This CDR3 is 19 amino acids long. J lost 5 bases, V lost 1 base, and 17 bases had no gene match. Germline values: CDR1 WNHNN, CDR2 SYGVQD (reference sequence). CDR3 coding DNA: TGCGCCAGCAGTGAGTTCCCCGGGACTAGTCATGGGGTCAGAGATACGCAGTATTTT. It codes for CASSEFPGTSHGVRDTQYF.

V usage is TRBV9 and J usage is TRBJ2-1; the match to TRBD2 covers 8 bases. With V trimmed by 4 bases and J by 2 bases, 8 bases remained unmatched. The germline CDR1 and CDR2 sequences are SGDLS and YYNGEE. The CDR3 is 16 amino acids. CDR3 region: CASSSSGRRTYNEQFF. CDR3 bases: TGTGCCAGCAGCTCAAGCGGGAGACGGACCTACAATGAGCAGTTCTTC.

V is TRBV5-5 and J is TRBJ1-1; no firm D call. This CDR3 has 14 amino acids. Germline lookup yields CDR1 SGHKS and CDR2 YYEKEE (reference sequence). V lost 3 bases and J 0 bases, leaving 9 bases between the germline ends. In DNA form, the CDR3 reads TGTGCCAGCAGCTGGAGGACGGTGAACACTGAAGCTTTCTTT. This sequence encodes CASSWRTVNTEAFF.

The chain links TRBV19 to TRBJ1-2; TRBD1 might be the D (6 bases). The length of the CDR3 is 13 residues. V lost 6 bases and J 5 bases, leaving 13 bases between the germline ends. In germline, CDR1 is LNHDA, CDR2 SQIVND (reference sequence). This CDR3 reads CASRQGPLYGYTF. The CDR3 DNA follows: TGTGCCAGTAGGCAGGGGCCATTGTATGGCTACACCTTC. Full variable domain (rest looked up from reference TRBV19 and TRBJ1-2): DGGITQSPKYLFRKEGQNVTLSCEQNLNHDAMYWYRQDPGQGLRLIYYSQIVNDFQKGDIAEGYSVSREKKESFPLTVTSAQKNPTAFYLCASRQGPLYGYTFGSGTRLTVV.

This chain connects TRBV7-6 to TRBJ1-1; 7 bases agree with TRBD1. This CDR3 comprises 13 residues. Germline V gives CDR1 SGHVS, CDR2 FNYEAQ. The junction had 0 bases not matched to a gene; V was cut back by 1 base and J by 4 bases. CDR3 in amino acids: CASSLGQGTEAFF. Here the CDR3 DNA reads TGTGCCAGCAGCTTAGGACAGGGCACTGAAGCTTTCTTT.

The V gene is TRBV6-6, the J gene TRBJ2-4; 10 bases are a match to TRBD1. The junction had 3 bases not matched to a gene; V was cut back by 4 bases and J by 0 bases. Germline-derived CDR1 and CDR2 are MNHNY and SVGAGI (reference sequence). The length of the CDR3 is 16 residues. The CDR3 loop reads CASSFGTGVAKNIQYF. The CDR3 DNA reads TGTGCCAGCAGTTTTGGGACAGGGGTAGCCAAAAACATTCAGTACTTC.